This T cell receptor (beta chain) comes out of a study of type 1 regulatory T cells. Study-wide points: Compared with non-Tr1 cells, Tr1 cells showed a narrower TCR repertoire.

TCRdb reanalysed the reads using MiXCR and keeps one entry per CDR3 protein. The sample has 55,000 to 65,000 distinct CDR3 sequences; over 50% are singletons. The CDR3 contains 15 residues. Trimming cost V 4 bases and J 5 bases; bases outside gene matches: 10. On this clonotype: The target antigen is unknown.

Sequencing was performed on cultured non-Tr1 T cells, either the whole culture or a sorted T cell fraction (not recorded which). The receptor was derived from a human donor in good health. This chain connects TRBV5-7 to TRBJ2-5; 8 nucleotides line up with TRBD1. TRBV5-7 has ORF status, its function being uncertain. CDR3 in amino acids: CASSHRDRRRETQYF. CDR3 nucleotide sequence: TGTGCCAGCAGCCATAGGGACAGGCGACGGGAGACCCAGTACTTC.